The 20 T cell receptor beta chains given below trace back to one sample, sequenced in a study of blood T cell repertoires in COVID-19. TCRdb's table, derived via immunoSEQ multiplex PCR, lists solely in-frame clones and lacks some. The profile shows tens of thousands of clones, approximately 84% of them singletons. Sequences were obtained from peripheral blood. The source is a human donor in a cohort sampled during active COVID-19.

The chain carries TRBV5-4 and TRBJ2-7; D may be TRBD2 (5 bases). CDR3 length equals 12 residues. Trimming pared 6 bases from V and 0 bases from J, leaving 7 bases between. In germline, CDR1 is SGHNT, CDR2 YYREEE (reference sequence). CDR3 in DNA: TGTGCCAGCACCCGGGACTCCTACGAGCAGTACTTC. Amino acids: CASTRDSYEQYF.

The chain is built from TRBV7-2 and TRBJ2-5, with D tentatively TRBD1 (6 bases). The germline CDR1 and CDR2 sequences are SGHTA and FQGNSA. V was shortened by 5 bases and J by 5 bases, with 12 bases between the two germline ends. The CDR3 extends over 13 amino acids. CDR3 coding DNA: TGTGCCAGCAGCATCGGGACACTGGAGACCCAGTACTTC. Translating gives CASSIGTLETQYF.

The V gene is TRBV6-5, the J gene TRBJ2-2; D ambiguous. V was shortened by 2 bases and J by 3 bases, with 4 bases between the two germline ends. The germline gives CDR1 MNHEY, CDR2 SVGAGI. The CDR3 has 13 residues. The DNA of the CDR3 is TGTGCCAGCAGTTACGAGTACACCGGGGAGCTGTTTTTT. Translated, it gives CASSYEYTGELFF.

V usage is TRBV4-1 and J usage is TRBJ2-1, with 10 bases identical to TRBD2. This CDR3 region has 18 residues. Germline V CDR1 and CDR2: MGHRA, YSYEKL. V lost 0 bases and J lost 2; bases outside the gene matches: 7. CDR3 sequence reads: CASSQDRTSGSPYNEQFF. In nucleotides, the CDR3 is TGCGCCAGCAGCCAAGATCGGACTAGCGGATCCCCCTACAATGAGCAGTTCTTC.

V gene TRBV28 combines with J gene TRBJ1-2; D is undetermined. Deletions cut 3 bases from V and 3 bases from J, with 5 bases between. This CDR3 is built from 12 residues. Germline CDR1 MDHEN, CDR2 SYDVKM. The CDR3 spells CASSFTDYGYTF. The CDR3 DNA reads as TGTGCCAGCAGTTTCACAGACTATGGCTACACCTTC.

This clone was observed a single time. The chain couples TRBV5-1 to TRBJ1-1; tentative D call: TRBD1 (6 bases). CDR3 size: 16 residues. V was shortened by 0 bases and J by 2 bases, with 14 bases between the two germline ends. Germline CDR1 reads SGHRS; CDR2 reads YFSETQ. The CDR3 nucleotides read TGCGCCAGCAGCTTGGAAAACAGGGAGATCAACACTGAAGCTTTCTTT. Translating gives CASSLENREINTEAFF.

This chain links TRBV19 with TRBJ2-2; D may be TRBD2 (5 bases). Trimming removed 7 bases at V and 3 bases at J, with 15 bases between. The CDR3 is 15 residues long. The V gene's germline CDR1 is LNHDA and CDR2 SQIVND (reference sequence). CDR3 bases: TGTGCCAGTAACGTTGCGGCCGGGGACACCGGGGAGCTGTTTTTT. This gives the protein CASNVAAGDTGELFF.

The rearrangement links TRBV24-1 to TRBJ1-4, with a weak D call TRBD1 (5 bases). V shed 5 bases and J shed 8 bases, with 17 bases lying between them. The CDR3 covers 15 residues. Germline CDR1 reads KGHDR; CDR2 reads SFDVKD. The CDR3 DNA follows: TGTGCCACCAGTGTGGCTGAAGGGGTTAACGAAAAACTGTTTTTT. Encoded protein: CATSVAEGVNEKLFF.

This clone was counted once. The chain uses TRBV28 and TRBJ2-1; the D gene is possibly TRBD2 (5 bases). Looked up from germline, CDR1 is MDHEN and CDR2 is SYDVKM. CDR3 size: 14 residues. V gave up 8 bases and J gave up 6 bases, with 17 bases separating them. The CDR3 here is CASLKRNLRNEQFF. In DNA form, the CDR3 reads TGTGCCAGCCTGAAGCGGAATCTCCGCAATGAGCAGTTCTTC.

V gene TRBV18 combines with J gene TRBJ1-1; possibly TRBD1 for D (5 bases). The CDR3 is 17 residues long. Trimming shortened V by 4 bases and J by 1 base, and 19 bases separated the two germline ends. CDR1 and CDR2 from the germline V gene are KGHSH and LQKENI. The CDR3 bases are TGTGCCAGCTCACGCATAATCCAGGGTAGCTCGAACACTGAAGCTTTCTTT. This sequence encodes CASSRIIQGSSNTEAFF. The full variable domain, rest sourced from reference TRBV18 and TRBJ1-1, is NAGVMQNPRHLVRRRGQEARLRCSPMKGHSHVYWYRQLPEEGLKFMVYLQKENIIDESGMPKERFSAEFPKEGPSILRIQQVVRGDSAAYFCASSRIIQGSSNTEAFFGQGTRLTVV.

This chain links TRBV28 with TRBJ2-7, with TRBD2 identical over 11 bases. In germline, CDR1 is MDHEN, CDR2 SYDVKM. With 6 bases clipped from V and 4 bases from J, the junction kept 8 bases outside the gene matches. The CDR3 contains 15 residues. The CDR3 reads CASRLGVAGGYEQYF. The DNA for the CDR3 is TGTGCCAGCAGACTTGGGGTAGCGGGGGGGTACGAGCAGTACTTC.

The chain links TRBV7-3 to TRBJ2-6, with a possible D match to TRBD1 (5 bases). The length of the CDR3 is 20 residues. Germline-derived CDR1 and CDR2 are SGHTA and FQGTGA. V lost 3 bases, J lost 0 bases, and 21 bases lay in between. The CDR3 DNA is TGTGCCAGCAGCTTGGGGTGGGCAGGGCCTATTACCTCTGGGGCCAACGTCCTGACTTTC. It yields the protein CASSLGWAGPITSGANVLTF. Looking up the rest from reference TRBV7-3 and TRBJ2-6 gives the full variable domain: GAGVSQTPSNKVTEKGKYVELRCDPISGHTALYWYRQSLGQGPEFLIYFQGTGAADDSGLPNDRFFAVRPEGSVSTLKIQRTERGDSAVYLCASSLGWAGPITSGANVLTFGAGSRLTVL.

The chain combines TRBV27 with TRBJ1-5, with 8 bases identical to TRBD1. Germline assignment: CDR1 MNHEY and CDR2 SMNVEV (reference sequence). J lost 6 bases, V lost 3 bases, and 7 bases had no gene match. This CDR3 is 15 amino acids long. The CDR3 DNA follows: TGTGCCAGCAGTTTCTCCAACAGGGGGGGTCAGCCCCAGCATTTT. It translates to CASSFSNRGGQPQHF.

The rearrangement uses TRBV4-1 and TRBJ2-2; D is ambiguous. This CDR3 has 13 residues. V shed 3 bases and J shed 2 bases, with 4 bases lying between them. Germline-derived CDR1 and CDR2 are MGHRA and YSYEKL. The CDR3 sequence is CASSHPNTGELFF. The CDR3 DNA sequence: TGCGCCAGCAGCCACCCTAACACCGGGGAGCTGTTTTTT.

A single count supports this clone. The V gene is TRBV7-2, the J gene TRBJ2-5, with TRBD2 as a possible D gene (5 bases). Germline V lookup: CDR1 SGHTA, CDR2 FQGNSA. V gave up 3 bases and J gave up 4 bases, with 12 bases separating them. The CDR3 is made up of 14 amino acids. DNA for the CDR3: TGTGCCAGCAGCTTGCGAAGAGGGAGAGAGACCCAGTACTTC. Translated: CASSLRRGRETQYF.

The genes are TRBV7-2 and TRBJ2-3; D not certain. This CDR3 is 12 amino acids long. Germline V CDR1 and CDR2: SGHTA, FQGNSA. V lost 5 bases and J 4 bases, leaving 7 bases between the germline ends. CDR3 DNA: TGTGCCAGCAGCCAGCTAGCAGATACGCAGTATTTT. Translated, it gives CASSQLADTQYF. Variable domain in full (rest from reference TRBV7-2 and TRBJ2-3): GAGVSQSPSNKVTEKGKDVELRCDPISGHTALYWYRQSLGQGLEFLIYFQGNSAPDKSGLPSDRFSAERTGGSVSTLTIQRTQQEDSAVYLCASSQLADTQYFGPGTRLTVL.

This chain joins TRBV7-6 and TRBJ2-1; 12 bases fit TRBD2. After removal of 0 bases from V and 9 bases from J, the junction contained 6 bases not matched to a gene. The CDR3 is 16 amino acids. The germline CDR1 and CDR2 sequences are SGHVS and FNYEAQ. This CDR3 is CASSLAGLAGLVEQFF. The CDR3 region has the DNA TGTGCCAGCAGCTTAGCTGGACTAGCGGGACTCGTTGAGCAGTTCTTC.

This sequence joins TRBV9 and TRBJ1-5; 9 bases are shared with TRBD1. J lost 1 base, V lost 4 bases, and 12 bases had no gene match. The length of the CDR3 is 18 residues. Per germline, CDR1 SGDLS and CDR2 YYNGEE. The CDR3 DNA follows: TGTGCCAGCAGCCCTCACGGACAGGGGTTTAGAAGCAATCAGCCCCAGCATTTT. As protein: CASSPHGQGFRSNQPQHF.

The CDR3 nucleotides are TGTGCCACCAGCAGACCCCGGGAGGCCGCGGGCTACACCTTC. It translates to CATSRPREAAGYTF. The chain recombines TRBV15 with TRBJ1-2, with D uncertain. The ends were cut back, 2 bases at V and 8 bases at J, with 15 bases in the middle. Germline V CDR1 and CDR2: LNHNV, YYDKDF (reference sequence). The CDR3 spans 14 residues.

The J gene is TRBJ2-4, the V gene TRBV7-6; D might be TRBD1 (6 bases). Trimming stripped 7 bases from V and 5 bases from J, with 12 bases between. The CDR3 runs 13 residues. Germline V gene sequence: CDR1 SGHVS, CDR2 FNYEAQ. CDR3 sequence reads: CASIYGGQNIQYF. Here the CDR3 DNA reads TGTGCCAGCATCTATGGGGGCCAAAACATTCAGTACTTC.